This T cell receptor beta chain was identified during a study of cytomegalovirus exposure and HLA in healthy donors. Across the whole study: Out of approximately 170 million T cells, an earlier analysis found some 120 million unique TCR beta sequences in total. Study-wide results and limits: CMV serostatus was the sole immune exposure data available.

The study ran its PCR with 60 Vbeta and 13 Jbeta primers. Sequencing was performed with immunoSEQ multiplex PCR; in TCRdb, only in-frame clones are kept and a portion is missing. Altogether approximately 120,000 clones are present, over 70% being singletons, with the ten largest covering 3.1%. V shed 6 bases and J 3 bases; nucleotides not matched to a gene: 10. Germline V lookup: CDR1 ENHRY, CDR2 SYGVKD. The CDR3 has 16 amino acids. In the case of this clone: Antigen: not known.

This chain uses TRBV10-3 with TRBJ2-7; the match to TRBD2 covers 11 bases. This TCR was recovered from a man younger than 40 in good health and CMV-seronegative. Source material: PBMCs. CDR3 DNA: TGTGCCATCAGCGTCGGGATAGCGGGAGGGGGCTACGAGCAGTACTTC. Protein: CAISVGIAGGGYEQYF.